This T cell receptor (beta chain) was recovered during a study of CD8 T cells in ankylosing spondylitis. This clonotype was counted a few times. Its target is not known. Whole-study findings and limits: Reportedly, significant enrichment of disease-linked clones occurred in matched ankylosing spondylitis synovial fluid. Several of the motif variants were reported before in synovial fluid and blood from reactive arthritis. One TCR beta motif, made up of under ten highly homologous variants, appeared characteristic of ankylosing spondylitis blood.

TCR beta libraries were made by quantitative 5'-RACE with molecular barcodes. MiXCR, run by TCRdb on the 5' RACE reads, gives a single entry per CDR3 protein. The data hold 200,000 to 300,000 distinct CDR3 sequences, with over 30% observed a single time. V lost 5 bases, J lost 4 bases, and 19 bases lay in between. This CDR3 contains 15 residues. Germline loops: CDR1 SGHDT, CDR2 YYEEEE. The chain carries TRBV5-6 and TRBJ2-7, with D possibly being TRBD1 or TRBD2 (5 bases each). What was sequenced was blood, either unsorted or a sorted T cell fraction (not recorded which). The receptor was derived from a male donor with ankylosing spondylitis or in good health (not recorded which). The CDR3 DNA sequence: TGTGCCAGCAGTCCACGGGACGGGTTTCTGTACGAGCAGTACTTC. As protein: CASSPRDGFLYEQYF. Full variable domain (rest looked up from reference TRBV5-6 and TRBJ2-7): DAGVTQSPTHLIKTRGQQVTLRCSPKSGHDTVSWYQQALGQGPQFIFQYYEEEERQRGNFPDRFSGHQFPNYSSELNVNALLLGDSALYLCASSPRDGFLYEQYFGPGTRLTVT.